The next 13 T cell receptor beta chains were all read from a single sample in a study of control samples from healthy donors and cancer patients. TCRdb keeps only in-frame clones here, not all; method: immunoSEQ multiplex PCR. The table records about 160,000 clones, 90% to 95% of them present only once. Input material: PBMCs. All receptors come from a man in his 60s with colorectal cancer.

The chain recombines TRBV30 with TRBJ2-5; no reliable D call. The CDR3 extends over 14 amino acids. Germline V gene lookup returns CDR1 GTSNPN and CDR2 SVGIG (reference sequence). Trimming shortened V by 0 bases and J by 2 bases, and 10 bases separated the two germline ends. The CDR3 protein is CAWSVSLGQETQYF. CDR3 sequence (DNA): TGTGCCTGGAGTGTAAGCCTAGGTCAAGAGACCCAGTACTTC.

This clone was seen only once. CDR3 DNA sequence: TGTGCCAGCAGTGAAAGTAGGGCCGGCTATGGCTACACCTTC. As protein: CASSESRAGYGYTF. The chain combines TRBV2 with TRBJ1-2, with no clear D. Germline V CDR1 and CDR2: SNHLY, FYNNEI. V was cut by 2 bases and J by 4 bases, with 11 bases left in between. This CDR3 comprises 14 residues.

The chain combines TRBV19 with TRBJ1-5; TRBD1 aligns across 9 bases. There are 15 residues in the CDR3. V lost 6 bases and J lost 1; bases outside the gene matches: 4. In germline, CDR1 is LNHDA, CDR2 SQIVND (reference sequence). The CDR3 loop reads CASSWTGVSNQPQHF. For the CDR3, the DNA is TGTGCCAGTAGCTGGACAGGGGTGAGCAATCAGCCCCAGCATTTT.

The J gene is TRBJ2-5, the V gene TRBV18; the match to TRBD1 covers 7 bases. The CDR3 totals 15 residues. Trimming at V came to 3 bases and at J to 2 bases, leaving 6 bases not matched to a gene. The V gene's germline CDR1 is KGHSH and CDR2 LQKENI. The DNA of the CDR3 is TGTGCCAGCTCACCGCTCCGGGACAGTCAAGAGACCCAGTACTTC. Its translation is CASSPLRDSQETQYF.

This clone was observed a single time. The rearrangement joins TRBV7-2 to TRBJ2-1; 9 bases align to TRBD1. Trimming cost V 4 bases and J 10 bases; bases outside gene matches: 5. Germline loops: CDR1 SGHTA, CDR2 FQGNSA. The CDR3 contains 13 residues. For the CDR3, the DNA is TGTGCCAGCAGCTACACAGGGGGCGAGGAGCAGTTCTTC. This translates into CASSYTGGEEQFF.

The chain recombines TRBV7-9 with TRBJ2-2; 7 nucleotides align to TRBD1. Germline V gene lookup returns CDR1 SEHNR and CDR2 FQNEAQ (reference sequence). With V trimmed by 2 bases and J by 5 bases, 2 bases remained unmatched. This CDR3 has 14 residues. The CDR3 loop is CASSLTGVTGELFF. The CDR3 region has the DNA TGTGCCAGCAGCTTAACAGGGGTGACCGGGGAGCTGTTTTTT.

The chain combines TRBV5-3 with TRBJ1-2; tentatively, D is TRBD1 (6 bases). TRBV5-3 belongs to the ORF category, with a function that is uncertain. This CDR3 comprises 17 residues. The V end was cut by 1 base, the J end by 2 bases, with 18 bases between. CDR3 DNA: TGTGCCAGAAGCTTGAGGGGACACAACCTCGAAAACTATGGCTACACCTTC. Protein product: CARSLRGHNLENYGYTF.

The rearrangement uses TRBV12-3 or TRBV12-4 and TRBJ2-7, with TRBD1 identical over 7 bases. With 5 bases clipped from V and 2 bases from J, the junction kept 3 bases outside the gene matches. This CDR3 is built from 13 residues. CDR3 loop: CASSGDSTYEQYF. DNA of the CDR3: TGTGCCAGCAGTGGGGACAGTACCTACGAGCAGTACTTC.

This clone has only a few counts. The rearrangement joins TRBV30 to TRBJ1-5; TRBD1 agrees at 9 bases. Germline lookup yields CDR1 GTSNPN and CDR2 SVGIG (reference sequence). The CDR3 contains 15 residues. Trimming cost V 2 bases and J 4 bases; bases outside gene matches: 6. CDR3 bases: TGTGCCTGGAGTCCGGGACAGGGTCGAAATCAGCCCCAGCATTTT. Translation gives CAWSPGQGRNQPQHF. Full variable domain (missing parts from reference TRBV30 and TRBJ1-5): SQTIHQWPATLVQPVGSPLSLECTVEGTSNPNLYWYRQAAGRGLQLLFYSVGIGQISSEVPQNLSASRPQDRQFILSSKKLLLSDSGFYLCAWSPGQGRNQPQHFGDGTRLSIL.

The chain combines TRBV19 with TRBJ1-2; D is perhaps TRBD1 (5 bases). Trimming cost V 1 base and J 2 bases, with 8 bases left between them. The CDR3 length is 14 residues. Germline V lookup: CDR1 LNHDA, CDR2 SQIVND (reference sequence). The CDR3 DNA sequence: TGTGCCAGTAGTATAGGGACACGGAACTATGGCTACACCTTC. Translation: CASSIGTRNYGYTF.

The chain joins TRBV7-2 to TRBJ1-2; D gene ambiguous. The CDR3 totals 16 residues. Germline V gene lookup returns CDR1 SGHTA and CDR2 FQGNSA. The V and J ends lost 1 base and 7 bases respectively, with 19 bases between them. CDR3 sequence reads: CASSLGWDILTPGYTF. CDR3 DNA: TGTGCCAGCAGCTTAGGATGGGATATACTTACCCCTGGCTACACCTTC.

CDR3 protein: CASSDPGQGDYGYTF. The CDR3 bases are TGTGCCAGTAGCGACCCGGGACAGGGGGACTATGGCTACACCTTC. The rearrangement uses TRBV19 and TRBJ1-2; TRBD1 aligns across 11 bases. CDR1 and CDR2 from the germline V gene are LNHDA and SQIVND (reference sequence). The CDR3 totals 15 residues. J lost 3 bases, V lost 6 bases, and 6 bases had no gene match.

The chain recombines TRBV12-3 or TRBV12-4 with TRBJ1-1; perhaps TRBD1 as D (5 bases). This CDR3 region has 13 residues. Trimming removed 8 bases from V and 5 bases from J, with 15 bases in between. The CDR3 region has the DNA TGTGCCAGCGGCGGAGGGGTCAGAACTGAAGCTTTCTTT. This encodes CASGGGVRTEAFF.